This TCR beta chain was captured in a study of shared clonotypes between healthy human individuals. Trimming removed 1 base from V and 6 bases from J; junction bases left unmatched: 2. The CDR3 runs 14 residues. Looked up from germline, CDR1 is MGHRA and CDR2 is YSYEKL. CD8 cells regarded as naive lacked CD45RO, were positively chosen for CCR7, and omitted terminally differentiated effector memory CD45RA+ cells. Profiled with immunoSEQ multiplex PCR; TCRdb holds only in-frame clones, not every one. This sample carries some 600,000 clones, approximately 96% of them seen once, and the ten largest clones take roughly 0.1%.

This chain connects TRBV4-1 to TRBJ1-5, with 8 nucleotides matching TRBD1. The sequenced sample consisted of naive CD8+ T cells sorted from blood. The TCR was taken from a woman aged 30 to 39 in good health. The CDR3 DNA reads as TGCGCCAGCAGCCAAGTTCAGGGGGCTCAGCCCCAGCATTTT. Protein: CASSQVQGAQPQHF.